The 15 T cell receptor beta chains given below trace back to one sample, sequenced in a study of blood T cell repertoires in COVID-19. Assay used: immunoSEQ multiplex PCR; TCRdb lists only in-frame clones, some missing. The table lists 260,000 or so clones, 81% of them singletons. The sequenced sample consisted of peripheral blood. The source of these receptors is a woman older than 75 with COVID-19, enrolled during active disease.

With respect to this clone: Germline is not matched at one junction end, which may reflect a read error. V usage is TRBV7-8 and J usage is TRBJ1-4; the D is unclear. Germline-derived CDR1 and CDR2 are SGHVS and FQNEAQ. The CDR3 sequence is 13 residues long. In DNA form, the CDR3 reads TGTGCCAGCAGCTTAGTCACTAACGAAAAACTGTTTTTT. This sequence encodes CASSLVTNEKLFF.

In nucleotides, the CDR3 is TGTGCCAGCAGGGGCGATGGACAGGGAGGGCTTAAGGGGGCCAACGTCCTGACTTTC. Its translation: CASRGDGQGGLKGANVLTF. The chain recombines TRBV2 with TRBJ2-6; perhaps TRBD1 as D (8 bases). This CDR3 has 19 amino acids. The V end lost 6 bases, the J end lost 4 bases, and 25 bases lay between the germline ends. The germline CDR1 and CDR2 sequences are SNHLY and FYNNEI.

The sample holds a few counts of this clone. V and J are TRBV5-6 and TRBJ1-1, with 7 bases that match TRBD1. The CDR3 contains 18 residues. Germline values: CDR1 SGHDT, CDR2 YYEEEE. The junction had 11 bases not matched to a gene; V was cut back by 0 bases and J by 0 bases. The chain's CDR3 is CASSLGWDSRGMNTEAFF. CDR3 bases: TGTGCCAGCAGCTTGGGATGGGACAGTCGGGGGATGAACACTGAAGCTTTCTTT.

The chain couples TRBV12-3 or TRBV12-4 to TRBJ2-2; D is possibly TRBD1 (6 bases). The length of the CDR3 is 12 residues. V lost 5 bases, J lost 7 bases, and 8 bases lay in between. The CDR3 DNA reads as TGTGCCAGCAGTACAGGGATCGGGGAGCTGTTTTTT. The encoded protein is CASSTGIGELFF.

The chain combines TRBV10-3 with TRBJ1-2; D is possibly TRBD1 (6 bases). This CDR3 region has 14 residues. V was pared by 3 bases and J by 2 bases, with 10 bases between. The V gene's germline CDR1 is ENHRY and CDR2 SYGVKD. The CDR3 loop reads CAISETGQNYGYTF. CDR3 DNA sequence: TGTGCCATCAGTGAAACCGGACAGAACTATGGCTACACCTTC.

This chain joins TRBV9 and TRBJ2-2; 15 nucleotides agree with TRBD2. This CDR3 has 16 amino acids. After removal of 9 bases from V and 1 base from J, the junction contained 4 bases not matched to a gene. Germline CDR1 and CDR2: SGDLS and YYNGEE. CDR3: CATSGLAGGNTGELFF. Here the CDR3 DNA reads TGTGCCACCTCGGGACTAGCGGGGGGGAACACCGGGGAGCTGTTTTTT.

The V gene is TRBV3-1 (or the pseudogene TRBV3-2), the J gene TRBJ2-1; tentatively, D is TRBD2 (6 bases). Trimming stripped 7 bases from V and 7 bases from J, with 20 bases between. The CDR3 runs to 15 residues. Germline lookup yields CDR1 LGHDT and CDR2 YNNKEL (reference sequence). CDR3 DNA sequence: TGTGCCAGCACCCCCGGTCCTAGCGTGGGAAATGAGCAGTTCTTC. Protein product: CASTPGPSVGNEQFF.

The chain links TRBV5-4 to TRBJ1-3; 8 nucleotides align to TRBD1. J lost 8 bases, V lost 4 bases, and 8 bases had no gene match. Germline V gives CDR1 SGHNT, CDR2 YYREEE (reference sequence). The CDR3 loop spans 14 amino acids. CDR3 loop: CASSPGQGAHTIYF. CDR3 coding DNA: TGTGCCAGCAGCCCAGGGCAGGGGGCACACACCATATATTTT.

J is TRBJ2-3 and V is TRBV7-9; weak D call: TRBD1 (5 bases). The CDR3 contains 17 residues. Germline CDR1 and CDR2: SEHNR and FQNEAQ (reference sequence). Trimming took 5 bases from V and 3 from J, leaving 21 bases between them. Here the CDR3 reads CASSRALGRAPTDTQYF. The CDR3 coding sequence is TGTGCCAGCAGCCGAGCCCTGGGCAGGGCCCCAACAGATACGCAGTATTTT.

In this sample, this clone turned up a few times. The CDR3 DNA sequence: TGTGCCACCAGTGATTCAAACAGGGTAGCACATGGCTACACCTTC. Amino acid sequence: CATSDSNRVAHGYTF. The chain employs TRBV24-1 and TRBJ1-2, with D possibly matching TRBD1 (6 bases). The CDR3 extends over 15 amino acids. Germline values: CDR1 KGHDR, CDR2 SFDVKD. V was shortened by 2 bases and J by 6 bases, with 15 bases between the two germline ends.

This sequence joins TRBV18 and TRBJ1-1; D is uncertain. Per the germline V gene, CDR1 is KGHSH and CDR2 is LQKENI. Between the trimmed V and J ends, which lost 3 bases and 3 bases, there was a span of 8 bases. CDR3 length: 13 residues. CDR3: CASSPARDTEAFF. In DNA, the CDR3 is TGTGCCAGCTCACCGGCGCGGGACACTGAAGCTTTCTTT. Supplemented by reference TRBV18 and TRBJ1-1, the full variable domain reads NAGVMQNPRHLVRRRGQEARLRCSPMKGHSHVYWYRQLPEEGLKFMVYLQKENIIDESGMPKERFSAEFPKEGPSILRIQQVVRGDSAAYFCASSPARDTEAFFGQGTRLTVV.

The rearrangement joins TRBV2 to TRBJ1-1; D gene ambiguous. CDR1 is SNHLY, CDR2 FYNNEI, per germline. V was trimmed by 7 bases and J by 7 bases, leaving 16 bases between them. There are 13 residues in the CDR3. The CDR3 bases are TGTGCCAGCACGCTAAACGGGAGACTTGAAGCTTTCTTT. Translation: CASTLNGRLEAFF.

This CDR3 is CAWRAERAAKNIQYF. CDR3 bases: TGTGCCTGGAGAGCTGAGCGGGCAGCCAAAAACATTCAGTACTTC. The V gene is TRBV30, the J gene TRBJ2-4, with D perhaps TRBD2 (6 bases). Germline V gene lookup returns CDR1 GTSNPN and CDR2 SVGIG (reference sequence). Trimming removed 3 bases from V and 0 bases from J, with 12 bases in between. This CDR3 has 15 amino acids. The variable domain in full, completed from reference TRBV30 and TRBJ2-4, reads SQTIHQWPATLVQPVGSPLSLECTVEGTSNPNLYWYRQAAGRGLQLLFYSVGIGQISSEVPQNLSASRPQDRQFILSSKKLLLSDSGFYLCAWRAERAAKNIQYFGAGTRLSVL.

This chain uses TRBV30 with TRBJ1-1; 9 bases are shared with TRBD1. The trim removed 0 bases at V and 1 base at J, leaving 6 bases unmatched. CDR3 length equals 16 residues. Looked up from germline, CDR1 is GTSNPN and CDR2 is SVGIG (reference sequence). CDR3 DNA sequence: TGTGCCTGGAGTGTACTTGGGGACAGGGCGAACACTGAAGCTTTCTTT. It is translated as CAWSVLGDRANTEAFF.

The V and J genes are TRBV18 and TRBJ1-6; weak D call: TRBD1 (5 bases). CDR1 is KGHSH and CDR2 is LQKENI in the germline V gene. This CDR3 has 14 residues. The germline V and J ends were trimmed by 6 bases and 7 bases, with 13 bases remaining between them. The DNA for the CDR3 is TGTGCCAGCTCGCTCTGGGGGGGGAATTCACCCCTCCACTTT. It encodes CASSLWGGNSPLHF.